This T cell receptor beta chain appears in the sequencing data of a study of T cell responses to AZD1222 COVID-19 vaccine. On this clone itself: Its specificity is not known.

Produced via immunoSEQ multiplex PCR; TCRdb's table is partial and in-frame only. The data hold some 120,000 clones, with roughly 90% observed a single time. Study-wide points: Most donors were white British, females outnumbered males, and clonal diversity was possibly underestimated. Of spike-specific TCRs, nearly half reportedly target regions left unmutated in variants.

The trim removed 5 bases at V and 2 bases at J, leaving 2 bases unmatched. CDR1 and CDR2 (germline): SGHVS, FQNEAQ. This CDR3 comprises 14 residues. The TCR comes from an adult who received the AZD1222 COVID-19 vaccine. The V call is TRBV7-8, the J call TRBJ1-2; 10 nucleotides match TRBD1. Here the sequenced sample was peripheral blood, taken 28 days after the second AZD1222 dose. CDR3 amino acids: CASSVGQGNYGYTF. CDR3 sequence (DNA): TGTGCCAGCAGCGTGGGACAGGGGAACTATGGCTACACCTTC.